The source of this T cell receptor (beta chain) is a study of esophageal squamous cell carcinoma under preoperative chemotherapy. Points from the study as a whole: Peripheral T cells showed a significant TCR diversity increase after chemotherapy, unlike tumor-infiltrating lymphocytes. Paclitaxel-nedaplatin therapy caused immediate, substantial clonotype frequency changes.

The time point here: after preoperative PTX-NDP chemotherapy. Preoperative chemotherapy with paclitaxel-nedaplatin was given to patients before surgery. The CDR3 is 15 amino acids. Germline CDR1 SSHAT, CDR2 FNYEAQ (reference sequence). Worth noting for this clonotype: Its antigen is unidentified.

Each CDR3 protein gets one entry after TCRdb re-called the PCR reads with MiXCR. The table lists 32,000 or so distinct CDR3 sequences, around half of them singletons, with roughly 24% in the top ten. This material was obtained from a patient given preoperative chemotherapy. The V call is TRBV7-7, the J call TRBJ2-3; a weak D match, TRBD2 (7 bases). The end of the DNA is better explained by TRBJ2-7, so the J call may be wrong. The source is a human donor with esophageal squamous cell carcinoma. The donor label of this sample is uncertain. CDR3 amino acids: CASGSGAGAKDTQYF. Here the CDR3 DNA reads TGTGCTAGCGGCTCGGGTGCGGGGGCCAAAGATACGCAGTACTTC.